These 21 T cell receptor beta chains were sequenced from one sample in a study of T cell responses to AZD1222 COVID-19 vaccine. Profiling relied on immunoSEQ multiplex PCR, and the TCRdb table lists in-frame clones only, not all of them. This table has 75,000 to 95,000 clones, 75% to 95% appearing once. The starting material was peripheral blood, obtained 28 days after the second AZD1222 dose. The source of these receptors is an adult who received the AZD1222 COVID-19 vaccine.

The chain uses TRBV11-2 and TRBJ1-6, with D perhaps TRBD1 (6 bases). Germline V gene sequence: CDR1 SGHAT, CDR2 FQNNGV. The CDR3 sequence is 14 residues long. V dropped 2 bases and J dropped 10 bases, with 12 bases sitting between them. The CDR3 loop is CASSLMRGQSPLHF. The CDR3, as DNA: TGTGCCAGCAGCTTAATGCGGGGGCAATCACCCCTCCACTTT.

The chain couples TRBV29-1 to TRBJ2-7; maybe TRBD1 (6 bases). Germline CDR1 is SQVTM and CDR2 is ANQGSEA. Trimming removed 4 bases from V and 6 bases from J, with 19 bases in between. This CDR3 comprises 14 residues. The CDR3 protein is CSVGGSGVTVEQYF. The CDR3 DNA reads TGCAGCGTTGGCGGGTCAGGGGTAACTGTCGAGCAGTACTTC.

The chain couples TRBV11-2 to TRBJ2-7; TRBD2 matches at 14 bases. The trim removed 7 bases at V and 3 bases at J, leaving 8 bases unmatched. The CDR3 is 16 residues long. Germline values: CDR1 SGHAT, CDR2 FQNNGV. CDR3 sequence reads: CASNTGGLAGVYEQYF. As DNA, the CDR3 is TGTGCCAGCAATACAGGGGGACTAGCGGGAGTCTACGAGCAGTACTTC.

The chain joins TRBV19 to TRBJ1-1; D gene ambiguous. The CDR3 covers 11 residues. The ends were cut back, 11 bases at V and 6 bases at J, with 13 bases in the middle. Germline CDR1 reads LNHDA; CDR2 reads SQIVND (reference sequence). Here the CDR3 DNA reads TGTGCCGCCGGGCGGGCTCCTGAAGCTTTCTTT. Its protein is CAAGRAPEAFF. Together with reference TRBV19 and TRBJ1-1, the CDR3 gives the full variable domain: DGGITQSPKYLFRKEGQNVTLSCEQNLNHDAMYWYRQDPGQGLRLIYYSQIVNDFQKGDIAEGYSVSREKKESFPLTVTSAQKNPTAFYLCAAGRAPEAFFGQGTRLTVV.

CDR3 residues: CASSLTWAGVSGELFF. The CDR3 DNA follows: TGTGCCAGCAGCTTAACGTGGGCAGGGGTAAGCGGGGAGCTGTTTTTT. The chain combines TRBV7-3 with TRBJ2-2, with D possibly matching TRBD1 (6 bases). With 0 bases removed from V and 7 bases from J, the gap between germline ends came to 15 bases. This CDR3 is built from 16 residues. CDR1 and CDR2 (germline): SGHTA, FQGTGA.

The rearrangement uses TRBV2 and TRBJ2-1; D may correspond to TRBD1 or TRBD2 (6 bases each). Germline CDR1 is SNHLY and CDR2 is FYNNEI. V was shortened by 7 bases and J by 0 bases, with 16 bases between the two germline ends. This CDR3 contains 16 residues. The CDR3: CASIEGGSNSYNEQFF. The CDR3 coding sequence is TGTGCCAGCATCGAAGGGGGGAGTAACTCCTACAATGAGCAGTTCTTC. Using reference TRBV2 and TRBJ2-1 for the parts outside the CDR3, the full variable domain is EPEVTQTPSHQVTQMGQEVILRCVPISNHLYFYWYRQILGQKVEFLVSFYNNEISEKSEIFDDQFSVERPDGSNFTLKIRSTKLEDSAMYFCASIEGGSNSYNEQFFGPGTRLTVL.

The genes are TRBV5-6 and TRBJ2-2, with no clear D. CDR1 is SGHDT and CDR2 is YYEEEE in the germline V gene. The CDR3 runs to 15 residues. V lost 0 bases and J lost 6, with 12 bases in between. The CDR3 is CASSLALGSPGELFF. The CDR3 DNA is TGTGCCAGCAGCTTGGCGCTAGGTAGCCCCGGGGAGCTGTTTTTT.

The chain is built from TRBV5-1 and TRBJ2-7, with 8 nucleotides matching TRBD1. Germline lookup yields CDR1 SGHRS and CDR2 YFSETQ. V shed 4 bases, J shed 5 bases, and the junction held 8 bases outside the gene matches. CDR3 length: 14 amino acids. CDR3 sequence (DNA): TGCGCCAGCAGCCCGAGACAGGGGTTCCACGAGCAGTACTTC. Translating gives CASSPRQGFHEQYF.

This chain uses TRBV27 with TRBJ1-2, with a tentative D call TRBD1 (6 bases). This CDR3 region has 14 residues. Germline V CDR1 and CDR2: MNHEY, SMNVEV (reference sequence). V dropped 4 bases and J dropped 9 bases, with 18 bases sitting between them. CDR3 nucleotides: TGTGCCAGCAGTTCCATCGGGACAACTCGGAGCTACACCTTC. This gives the protein CASSSIGTTRSYTF.

The chain joins TRBV4-1 to TRBJ2-5; D possibly corresponds to TRBD1 (7 bases). The germline V gene encodes CDR1 MGHRA and CDR2 YSYEKL. The CDR3 spans 14 residues. V was clipped by 5 bases and J by 4 bases, with 14 bases between them. This CDR3 is CASSSQGGRETQYF. CDR3 nucleotide sequence: TGCGCCAGCAGCTCGCAGGGGGGCAGAGAGACCCAGTACTTC.

This sequence joins TRBV6-6 and TRBJ2-7, with D possibly matching TRBD2 (6 bases). Per germline, CDR1 MNHNY and CDR2 SVGAGI (reference sequence). The CDR3 is 14 residues long. The V end was cut by 0 bases, the J end by 3 bases, with 9 bases between. Here the CDR3 reads CASSYSGGGYEQYF. The CDR3, as DNA: TGTGCCAGCAGTTACTCGGGGGGTGGCTACGAGCAGTACTTC.

As concerns this clone: The junction does not match germline at one end; this may be a read error. V gene TRBV29-1 combines with J gene TRBJ2-7; the match to TRBD2 covers 8 bases. Germline values: CDR1 SQVTM, CDR2 ANQGSEA. The CDR3 runs 13 residues. Here the CDR3 DNA reads TGCAGCGCTATTTCTAGCGGGCTCTACGGGCAGTACTTC. It is translated as CSAISSGLYGQYF.

V gene TRBV2 combines with J gene TRBJ1-1, with D unclear. This CDR3 has 14 residues. Trimming shortened V by 0 bases and J by 5 bases, and 10 bases separated the two germline ends. The germline V gene encodes CDR1 SNHLY and CDR2 FYNNEI. The DNA for the CDR3 is TGTGCCAGCAGTGAAGCAGAGGGTGGTACTGAAGCTTTCTTT. This codes for CASSEAEGGTEAFF.

The chain joins TRBV5-1 to TRBJ2-3; D is uncertain. CDR3 length equals 17 residues. CDR1 and CDR2 (germline): SGHRS, YFSETQ. The germline V and J ends were trimmed by 0 bases and 2 bases, with 16 bases remaining between them. The CDR3 is CASSLAGLGPPTDTQYF. In nucleotides, the CDR3 is TGCGCCAGCAGCTTGGCCGGGCTGGGTCCTCCCACAGATACGCAGTATTTT.

The rearrangement joins TRBV10-3 to TRBJ2-3, with TRBD1 matching 9 bases. The CDR3 length is 15 residues. Trimming removed 2 bases from V and 7 bases from J; junction bases left unmatched: 7. Per the germline V gene, CDR1 is ENHRY and CDR2 is SYGVKD. CDR3: CAISERGQGVHTQYF. CDR3 DNA: TGTGCCATCAGTGAGCGGGGACAGGGCGTCCATACGCAGTATTTT.

This chain links TRBV19 with TRBJ2-7; unclear D gene. The CDR3 is 14 residues long. Germline V CDR1 and CDR2: LNHDA, SQIVND (reference sequence). The V gene lost 4 bases and the J gene lost 1 base, with 11 bases spanning the gap. CDR3 nucleotide sequence: TGTGCCAGTAGTAGGCAGGCTTCTTCCTACGAGCAGTACTTC. Residues: CASSRQASSYEQYF.

The chain has TRBV4-2 and TRBJ1-6; D not resolved. CDR3 length equals 15 residues. V was cut by 4 bases and J by 9 bases, with 16 bases left in between. Looked up from germline, CDR1 is LGHNA and CDR2 is YNFKEQ. CDR3 sequence (DNA): TGTGCCAGCAGCCCAGACGCCCATACGGGTTCACCCCTCCACTTT. Translating it yields CASSPDAHTGSPLHF.

Only one count was recorded for this clone. The genes are TRBV4-3 and TRBJ2-3; D gene uncertain. CDR1 LGHNA and CDR2 YSLEER come from the germline V gene. The CDR3 sequence is 15 residues long. V was clipped by 1 base and J by 2 bases, with 10 bases between them. The DNA of the CDR3 is TGCGCCAGCAGCCAAGGGGCGTGGGCCACAGATACGCAGTATTTT. Protein product: CASSQGAWATDTQYF.

The chain couples TRBV7-2 to TRBJ2-3; 7 nucleotides agree with TRBD2. Germline trimming cut 7 bases from V and 2 bases from J; bases unmatched to any gene: 9. Per the germline V gene, CDR1 is SGHTA and CDR2 is FQGNSA. The CDR3 covers 15 residues. The CDR3 nucleotides read TGTGCCAGCACCGAGACTAGCTCCACCACAGATACGCAGTATTTT. Translation gives CASTETSSTTDTQYF.

The J gene is TRBJ2-3, the V gene TRBV9; tentatively, D is TRBD1 or TRBD2 (5 bases each). Trimming cost V 1 base and J 6 bases, with 9 bases left between them. The CDR3 consists of 13 residues. Germline V gives CDR1 SGDLS, CDR2 YYNGEE. Written as DNA, the CDR3 is TGTGCCAGCAGCGTACAAGAGGGGGATACGCAGTATTTT. Translation gives CASSVQEGDTQYF.

This chain uses TRBV5-1 with TRBJ2-7, with D possibly called TRBD1 or TRBD2 (6 bases each). The CDR3 has 15 amino acids. V shed 0 bases and J shed 3 bases, with 13 bases lying between them. Germline CDR1 SGHRS, CDR2 YFSETQ. CDR3 sequence (DNA): TGCGCCAGCAGCTTGGACGGGGGCTCCCTCTACGAGCAGTACTTC. It specifies CASSLDGGSLYEQYF. The full variable domain, in which reference TRBV5-1 and TRBJ2-7 provide the parts outside the CDR3, is KAGVTQTPRYLIKTRGQQVTLSCSPISGHRSVSWYQQTPGQGLQFLFEYFSETQRNKGNFPGRFSGRQFSNSRSEMNVSTLELGDSALYLCASSLDGGSLYEQYFGPGTRLTVT.